These T cell receptor beta chains were read from a single sample in a study of blood T cell repertoires in COVID-19. Measured with immunoSEQ multiplex PCR; TCRdb has only the in-frame clones, and not every one. The sample records roughly 230,000 clones, around 83% being singletons. Sequenced input: peripheral blood. The receptors here all came from a man aged 40-49 years with active or convalescent COVID-19. CDR3s include the opening cysteine and the closing phenylalanine or tryptophan. D genes are given only for firm matches. Some rows have no size entry. The others give once, few or many, or a class for an expanded clone.

V gene	J gene	D gene	clone size	CDR3 protein	CDR3 DNA
TRBV7-9	TRBJ1-4	-	once	CASSIQEGLTGEKLFF	TGTGCCAGCAGCATCCAAGAGGGCCTTACGGGGGAAAAACTGTTTTTT
TRBV14	TRBJ1-1	TRBD1	few	CASSLSGGTEAFF	TGTGCCAGCAGCCTATCAGGGGGCACTGAAGCTTTCTTT
TRBV7-2	TRBJ1-2	TRBD1	-	CASSLVQGGGYTF	TGTGCCAGCAGCTTAGTTCAGGGGGGAGGCTACACCTTC
TRBV2	TRBJ2-6	-	-	CASSVSKSSGANVLTF	TGTGCCAGCAGTGTTTCAAAGAGCTCTGGGGCCAACGTCCTGACTTTC
TRBV6-5	TRBJ2-1	TRBD1	few	CASRRGQVNEQFF	TGTGCCAGCAGACGGGGACAGGTAAATGAGCAGTTCTTC
TRBV2	TRBJ1-6	-	-	CASRGAGANSPLHF	TGTGCCAGCAGGGGGGCAGGGGCGAATTCACCCCTCCACTTT
TRBV11-1	TRBJ1-2	TRBD1	-	CASTDRAGYGYTF	TGTGCCAGCACCGACAGGGCTGGCTATGGCTACACCTTC
TRBV30	TRBJ1-3	TRBD1	-	CAWTTGHGNTIYF	TGTGCCTGGACGACAGGGCACGGAAACACCATATATTTT
TRBV7-2	TRBJ1-2	-	-	CASSPLTGTGGYTF	TGTGCCAGCAGCCCTCTCACAGGGACCGGGGGCTACACCTTC
TRBV30	TRBJ1-1	-	-	CAWSVQVRPEAFF	TGTGCCTGGAGTGTACAGGTTCGTCCTGAAGCTTTCTTT
TRBV10-3	TRBJ1-4	TRBD1	few	CAISERYTGVANEKLFF	TGTGCCATCAGTGAGCGATATACAGGGGTTGCTAATGAAAAACTGTTTTTT
TRBV30	TRBJ2-5	-	-	CAWRRPAGETQYF	TGTGCCTGGAGGAGGCCCGCGGGGGAGACCCAGTACTTC
TRBV18	TRBJ1-6	-	-	CASSVDRNNSPLHF	TGTGCCAGCTCCGTCGACAGAAATAATTCACCCCTCCACTTT
TRBV14	TRBJ1-1	-	few	CASSPQQGSGEAFF	TGTGCCAGCAGCCCGCAACAGGGTTCGGGAGAAGCTTTCTTT
TRBV28	TRBJ1-3	-	-	CASSLGQSSGNTIYF	TGTGCCAGCAGTTTAGGACAAAGCTCTGGAAACACCATATATTTT
TRBV6-1	TRBJ1-5	TRBD1	few	CASSEAQDRVGRPQHF	TGTGCCAGCAGTGAAGCGCAAGACAGGGTGGGTAGACCCCAGCATTTT